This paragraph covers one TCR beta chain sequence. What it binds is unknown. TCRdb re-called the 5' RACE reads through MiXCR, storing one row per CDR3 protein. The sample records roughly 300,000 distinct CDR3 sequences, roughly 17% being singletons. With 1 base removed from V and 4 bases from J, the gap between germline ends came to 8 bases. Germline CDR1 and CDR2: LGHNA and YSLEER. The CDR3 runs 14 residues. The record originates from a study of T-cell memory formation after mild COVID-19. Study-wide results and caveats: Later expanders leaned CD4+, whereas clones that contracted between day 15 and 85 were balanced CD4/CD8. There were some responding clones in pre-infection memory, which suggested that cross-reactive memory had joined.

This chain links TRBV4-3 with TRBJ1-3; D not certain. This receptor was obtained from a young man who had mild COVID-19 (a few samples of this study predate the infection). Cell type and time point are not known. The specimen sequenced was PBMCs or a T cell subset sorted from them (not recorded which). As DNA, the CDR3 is TGCGCCAGCAGCCAAGTAACAGTCGGAAACACCATATATTTT. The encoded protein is CASSQVTVGNTIYF.